This TCR beta chain was retrieved from a study of blood T cell repertoires in COVID-19. Some clones are missing from TCRdb's copy, which holds only in-frame ones; the method was immunoSEQ multiplex PCR. The profile shows some 50,000 clones, around 85% of them singletons. The germline CDR1 and CDR2 sequences are MNHEY and SVGAGI. Between the trimmed V and J ends, which lost 4 bases and 6 bases, there was a span of 10 bases. This CDR3 has 14 residues. V gene TRBV6-5 combines with J gene TRBJ1-6; D remains unclear. The TCR comes from a human donor in a cohort sampled during active COVID-19. Specimen: peripheral blood. CDR3 residues: CASSLGRLNSPLHF. In DNA, the CDR3 is TGTGCCAGCAGTTTGGGTAGACTTAATTCACCCCTCCACTTT.